One and the same sample provided the 27 T cell receptor beta chains below, sequenced in a study of STAT3 mutations in large granular lymphocyte leukemia (dated by TCRdb to about 2019). General findings and caveats noted by the study authors: At least one immunodominant TCRbeta clonotype was present in every T-LGLL patient, and multiple immunodominant subclonotypes appeared in about half of the T-LGLL patients.

No antigen has been assigned to these receptors. Library preparation used the immunoSEQ multiplex PCR assay. In TCRdb, the immuneACCESS table is reduced to in-frame sequences with V and J assigned. These tables do not hold every clone; where another copy was compared, an unresolved V gene accounts for under half, and the others remain unexplained. This sample holds a few thousand clones; around four fifths were observed only once. Roughly 84% of the sample is taken by the ten largest. Sequencing was done on a sample of peripheral blood mononuclear cells. These receptors originate from a man aged 40-49 years with T-cell large granular lymphocyte leukemia. Some clones in this sample may be carry-over from other donors' samples. The age is the age at diagnosis.

The rearrangement links TRBV14 to TRBJ1-1, with TRBD1 identical over 7 bases. The CDR3 has 17 amino acids. Losses at the gene ends were 0 bases for V and 5 bases for J; bases not matched to a gene: 12. CDR1 SGHDN and CDR2 FVKESK come from the germline V gene. CDR3 DNA: TGTGCCAGCAGCCAAGACCATCGAATGACAGGGAGTACTGAAGCTTTCTTT. This translates into CASSQDHRMTGSTEAFF.

The gene calls are TRBV20-1 and TRBJ2-1, with TRBD1 as a possible D gene (5 bases). V lost 4 bases, J lost 9 bases, and 10 bases lay in between. The CDR3 contains 11 residues. Germline CDR1 is DFQATT and CDR2 is SNEGSKA (reference sequence). The CDR3 spells CSAIRVGEQFF. For the CDR3, the DNA is TGCAGTGCTATCAGGGTAGGTGAGCAGTTCTTC.

This clone has a handful of counts. V gene TRBV2 combines with J gene TRBJ1-5; no firm D call. The CDR3 is made up of 13 amino acids. Germline values: CDR1 SNHLY, CDR2 FYNNEI. Trimming stripped 3 bases from V and 6 bases from J, with 9 bases between. CDR3 sequence (DNA): TGTGCCAGCAGTGAGGGGTTAGCTCAGCCCCAGCATTTT. Translating it yields CASSEGLAQPQHF.

This clone has a single count. V gene TRBV7-2 combines with J gene TRBJ2-7; tentatively, D is TRBD2 (6 bases). CDR3 length: 13 amino acids. Per germline, CDR1 SGHTA and CDR2 FQGNSA. V was trimmed by 3 bases and J by 6 bases, leaving 12 bases between them. This chain's CDR3 is CASSLDRETEQYF. The CDR3 nucleotides are TGTGCCAGCAGCTTGGATCGGGAGACCGAGCAGTACTTC.

The chain carries TRBV7-9 and TRBJ1-3, with D unclear. The CDR3 consists of 13 residues. Germline V gives CDR1 SEHNR, CDR2 FQNEAQ (reference sequence). V gave up 2 bases and J gave up 4 bases, with 6 bases separating them. This chain's CDR3 is CASSLRRGNTIYF. CDR3 nucleotide sequence: TGTGCCAGCAGCTTACGAAGGGGAAACACCATATATTTT.

V is TRBV6-1 and J is TRBJ2-5; no definite D call. V lost 6 bases and J lost 2, with 7 bases in between. The CDR3 is 12 amino acids. The germline V gene has CDR1 MNHNS and CDR2 SASEGT. The CDR3 region has the DNA TGTGCCAGCAGCCCTTCTCAAGAGACCCAGTACTTC. It yields the protein CASSPSQETQYF.

This sequence joins TRBV5-8 and TRBJ1-5; D may be TRBD1 (5 bases). Germline CDR1 is SGHTS and CDR2 is YDEGEE. CDR3 length: 13 residues. Trimming took 1 base from V and 5 from J, leaving 7 bases between them. The CDR3 here is CASSLSRDQPQHF. CDR3 in DNA: TGTGCCAGCAGCTTGTCCAGGGATCAGCCCCAGCATTTT.

J is TRBJ2-6 and V is TRBV28; no clear D. The germline CDR1 and CDR2 sequences are MDHEN and SYDVKM. V was shortened by 6 bases and J by 0 bases, with 18 bases between the two germline ends. The CDR3 has 18 amino acids. The CDR3 DNA follows: TGTGCCAGCAGCTCCCCCTGGGGTGAACGCTCTGGGGCCAACGTCCTGACTTTC. Translating gives CASSSPWGERSGANVLTF.

The chain employs TRBV28 and TRBJ2-7; D perhaps matches TRBD2 (5 bases). Trimming stripped 7 bases from V and 6 bases from J, with 19 bases between. This CDR3 is built from 14 residues. Germline V gene sequence: CDR1 MDHEN, CDR2 SYDVKM. CDR3 bases: TGTGCCAGCACCCAATTTAGGAGGAGTTTCGAGCAGTACTTC. It encodes CASTQFRRSFEQYF.

The chain joins TRBV7-9 to TRBJ2-1; unclear D gene. Deletions cut 1 base from V and 9 bases from J, with 10 bases between. Germline V CDR1 and CDR2: SEHNR, FQNEAQ (reference sequence). The CDR3 runs 13 residues. CDR3 coding DNA: TGTGCCAGCAGCTTAGTCGGCCGTAGTGAGCAGTTCTTC. It specifies CASSLVGRSEQFF.

This chain joins TRBV28 and TRBJ1-5; TRBD1 agrees at 10 bases. CDR3 length equals 17 residues. Germline V gives CDR1 MDHEN, CDR2 SYDVKM. Trimming cost V 5 bases and J 4 bases; bases outside gene matches: 11. The CDR3 loop is CASSLRRTGGGNQPQHF. CDR3 coding DNA: TGTGCCAGCAGTCTCCGCCGGACAGGGGGAGGAAATCAGCCCCAGCATTTT.

V and J are TRBV18 and TRBJ2-7, with 8 bases fitting TRBD2. With V trimmed by 2 bases and J by 4 bases, 7 bases remained unmatched. The germline V gene encodes CDR1 KGHSH and CDR2 LQKENI. There are 15 residues in the CDR3. The CDR3 nucleotides are TGTGCCAGCTCACCAATGAGCGGGAGTAGGTACGAGCAGTACTTC. This codes for CASSPMSGSRYEQYF.

Written as DNA, the CDR3 is TGTGCCAGCAGTGCTGATGCGGGAGGTGTCAATGAGCAGTTCTTC. It codes for CASSADAGGVNEQFF. The rearrangement joins TRBV2 to TRBJ2-1; 8 bases are shared with TRBD2. Germline CDR1 and CDR2: SNHLY and FYNNEI. The CDR3 runs to 15 residues. With V trimmed by 4 bases and J by 6 bases, 8 bases remained unmatched.

This rearrangement joins TRBV28 to TRBJ2-3, with 7 bases fitting TRBD2. J gave up 6 bases and V 6 bases, and 12 bases lay outside the gene matches. This CDR3 is 15 amino acids long. Germline V gene data show CDR1 as MDHEN and CDR2 as SYDVKM. The CDR3 loop is CASSPLGGADDTQYF. The CDR3 region has the DNA TGTGCCAGCAGCCCTCTGGGAGGGGCGGACGATACGCAGTATTTT.

The J gene is TRBJ2-3, the V gene TRBV6-6; D remains unclear. V was trimmed by 2 bases and J by 2 bases, leaving 14 bases between them. Germline-derived CDR1 and CDR2 are MNHNY and SVGAGI (reference sequence). The CDR3 sequence is 16 residues long. CDR3 nucleotides: TGTGCCAGCAGTTACCCGGCAGGCGGAATCACAGATACGCAGTATTTT. The encoded protein is CASSYPAGGITDTQYF.

J is TRBJ2-6 and V is TRBV9; 8 bases line up with TRBD1. This CDR3 is built from 16 residues. Losses at the gene ends were 4 bases for V and 0 bases for J; bases not matched to a gene: 3. Germline V gene data show CDR1 as SGDLS and CDR2 as YYNGEE. In DNA form, the CDR3 reads TGTGCCAGCAGCATTACAGGGGGCTCTGGGGCCAACGTCCTGACTTTC. Protein: CASSITGGSGANVLTF.

V is TRBV6-1 and J is TRBJ1-1; D is ambiguous. The CDR3 has 15 amino acids. The V end lost 7 bases, the J end lost 0 bases, and 15 bases lay between the germline ends. Germline V gene data show CDR1 as MNHNS and CDR2 as SASEGT. The CDR3 DNA reads TGTGCCAGCACCGCGACCAGTACCATGAACACTGAAGCTTTCTTT. This gives the protein CASTATSTMNTEAFF.

This clone was found once. The gene calls are TRBV11-3 and TRBJ2-3, with 8 bases fitting TRBD2. There are 13 residues in the CDR3. V trimming: 5 bases; J trimming: 7 bases; junction bases outside the gene matches: 5. The V gene's germline CDR1 is SGHNT and CDR2 YENEEA. CDR3 in DNA: TGTGCCAGCAGCCTTACTAGCGGACATACGCAGTATTTT. Translating it yields CASSLTSGHTQYF.

J is TRBJ1-2 and V is TRBV7-2; D not resolved. The CDR3 covers 13 residues. Trimming stripped 5 bases from V and 8 bases from J, with 15 bases between. In germline, CDR1 is SGHTA, CDR2 FQGNSA. DNA for the CDR3: TGTGCCAGCAGCCCCCCCGAGACTAGGGGCTACACCTTC. Amino acid sequence: CASSPPETRGYTF.

The genes are TRBV9 and TRBJ1-5, with unresolved D. In germline, CDR1 is SGDLS, CDR2 YYNGEE. V was clipped by 3 bases and J by 1 base, with 8 bases between them. This CDR3 contains 14 residues. CDR3 amino acids: CASSGSVSNQPQHF. Here the CDR3 DNA reads TGTGCCAGCAGCGGTTCGGTGAGCAATCAGCCCCAGCATTTT.

The J gene is TRBJ2-7, the V gene TRBV27; D uncertain. V dropped 3 bases and J dropped 3 bases, with 9 bases sitting between them. CDR1 is MNHEY, CDR2 SMNVEV, per germline (reference sequence). This CDR3 region has 13 residues. In DNA form, the CDR3 reads TGTGCCAGCAGTTTCGGGTCCCTCTACGAGCAGTACTTC. Amino acids: CASSFGSLYEQYF.

This rearrangement joins TRBV19 to TRBJ1-2; D is undetermined. This CDR3 has 15 amino acids. The V and J ends lost 3 bases and 2 bases respectively, with 13 bases between them. From germline, CDR1 is LNHDA and CDR2 SQIVND (reference sequence). The CDR3 nucleotides are TGTGCCAGTAGTATGGCTTTCGGCGGCAACTATGGCTACACCTTC. This encodes CASSMAFGGNYGYTF.

The chain uses TRBV28 and TRBJ2-7; 7 bases line up with TRBD1. V was pared by 6 bases and J by 2 bases, with 7 bases of the junction left unmatched. The CDR3 is 14 residues long. In germline, CDR1 is MDHEN, CDR2 SYDVKM. The CDR3, as DNA: TGTGCCAGCAGGTCGAGACAGGGTCCCTACGAGCAGTACTTC. It encodes CASRSRQGPYEQYF.

This clone was counted only a few times. The genes are TRBV6-1 and TRBJ2-7; D is unresolved. Germline CDR1 and CDR2: MNHNS and SASEGT. The CDR3 is 12 residues long. V was pared by 0 bases and J by 7 bases, with 7 bases between. CDR3 in amino acids: CASSEALWEQYF. The CDR3 DNA follows: TGTGCCAGCAGTGAAGCGCTATGGGAGCAGTACTTC.

The chain combines TRBV5-1 with TRBJ1-2; 8 nucleotides align to TRBD1. CDR1 is SGHRS and CDR2 is YFSETQ in the germline V gene. V shed 0 bases, J shed 3 bases, and the junction held 4 bases outside the gene matches. There are 15 residues in the CDR3. For the CDR3, the DNA is TGCGCCAGCAGCTTGGCACAGGGGGGCGACTATGGCTACACCTTC. This encodes CASSLAQGGDYGYTF.

DNA of the CDR3: TGTGCCAGCAGTTTTTCCCTTTCGGAGCAGTTCTTC. Its translation is CASSFSLSEQFF. The rearrangement links TRBV6-6 to TRBJ2-1, with D uncertain. Germline CDR1 MNHNY, CDR2 SVGAGI (reference sequence). The V and J ends lost 4 bases and 10 bases respectively, with 11 bases between them. The CDR3 runs to 12 residues.

This chain uses TRBV21-1 with TRBJ1-1; the table's D gene call, TRBD1, was not cross checked with the DNA. TRBV21-1 is given as a pseudogene. The CDR3 is 15 amino acids. CDR3 in amino acids: CASSDGTGENTEAFF. The CDR3 DNA reads as TGTGCCAGCAGCGACGGGACAGGAGAGAACACTGAAGCTTTCTTT.